These 9 T cell receptor beta chains share one sample of origin, sequenced in a study of PD-1 and CTLA-4 blockade in melanoma (dated by TCRdb to the early 2020s). The method was the immunoSEQ multiplex PCR assay. TCRdb provides this immuneACCESS table in a form limited to in-frame rearrangements. Some clones are lacking; in checked studies, under half of them reflect an unresolved V gene, and why the rest are absent is not known. The table for this sample lists 15,000 to 20,000 clones; 70% of them were counted only once. Together, the top ten hold around an eighth of the sample. Sample: CD8+ T cells from peripheral blood, taken from a patient given anti-PD-1 treatment. These receptors all come from a human donor with melanoma.

The chain couples TRBV28 to TRBJ2-2, with D unresolved. The germline gives CDR1 MDHEN, CDR2 SYDVKM. With 1 base removed from V and 3 bases from J, the gap between germline ends came to 27 bases. This CDR3 contains 21 residues. The CDR3, as DNA: TGTGCCAGCAGTTTATTGTTAGAGGAGAGAGGCAACTTGATGGACACCGGGGAGCTGTTTTTT. It encodes CASSLLLEERGNLMDTGELFF.

The chain joins TRBV19 to TRBJ1-2, with TRBD1 identical over 8 bases. The CDR3 is 15 residues long. With 0 bases clipped from V and 8 bases from J, the junction kept 8 bases outside the gene matches. Germline-derived CDR1 and CDR2 are LNHDA and SQIVND (reference sequence). The chain's CDR3 is CASSIDLDRVYGYTF. DNA for the CDR3: TGTGCCAGTAGTATAGACCTGGACAGGGTCTACGGCTACACCTTC. Full variable domain (remainder filled in from reference TRBV19 and TRBJ1-2): DGGITQSPKYLFRKEGQNVTLSCEQNLNHDAMYWYRQDPGQGLRLIYYSQIVNDFQKGDIAEGYSVSREKKESFPLTVTSAQKNPTAFYLCASSIDLDRVYGYTFGSGTRLTVV.

The genes are TRBV19 and TRBJ1-1; D remains ambiguous. The CDR3 runs 12 residues. V gave up 1 base and J gave up 5 bases, with 5 bases separating them. CDR1 is LNHDA, CDR2 SQIVND, per germline (reference sequence). CDR3 in amino acids: CASSIGATEAFF. The CDR3 region has the DNA TGTGCCAGTAGTATAGGGGCGACTGAAGCTTTCTTT. The full variable domain, completed using reference TRBV19 and TRBJ1-1, is DGGITQSPKYLFRKEGQNVTLSCEQNLNHDAMYWYRQDPGQGLRLIYYSQIVNDFQKGDIAEGYSVSREKKESFPLTVTSAQKNPTAFYLCASSIGATEAFFGQGTRLTVV.

J is TRBJ2-5 and V is TRBV11-2; 14 nucleotides match TRBD2. In germline, CDR1 is SGHAT, CDR2 FQNNGV. Trimming removed 6 bases from V and 2 bases from J; junction bases left unmatched: 5. This CDR3 comprises 16 residues. CDR3 sequence: CASRGGTSGSQETQYF. Here the CDR3 DNA reads TGTGCCAGCAGAGGCGGGACTAGCGGGAGTCAAGAGACCCAGTACTTC.

This clone has more than one count but fewer than ten. V is TRBV24-1 and J is TRBJ1-2; TRBD1 agrees at 7 bases. The V gene's germline CDR1 is KGHDR and CDR2 SFDVKD. This CDR3 region has 16 residues. V was pared by 4 bases and J by 4 bases, with 11 bases of the junction left unmatched. This CDR3 is CATSDPTAGGSYGYTF. The CDR3 bases are TGTGCCACCAGTGACCCAACCGCAGGGGGGAGCTATGGCTACACCTTC.

V is TRBV4-1 and J is TRBJ1-2; 9 bases agree with TRBD1. There are 16 residues in the CDR3. V trimming: 0 bases; J trimming: 8 bases; junction bases outside the gene matches: 10. The germline gives CDR1 MGHRA, CDR2 YSYEKL. The CDR3: CASSQEPGQGFRGYTF. DNA for the CDR3: TGCGCCAGCAGCCAAGAGCCGGGACAGGGTTTTCGAGGCTACACCTTC.

This sequence joins TRBV7-9 and TRBJ2-7; tentatively, D is TRBD1 or TRBD2 (6 bases each). CDR1 is SEHNR and CDR2 is FQNEAQ in the germline V gene (reference sequence). With 2 bases removed from V and 5 bases from J, the gap between germline ends came to 10 bases. The CDR3 is 13 amino acids. As DNA, the CDR3 is TGTGCCAGCAGCTTATACGGGGGCGACGAGCAGTACTTC. Translating gives CASSLYGGDEQYF.

V and J are TRBV13 and TRBJ2-1; 7 nucleotides match TRBD2. CDR1 and CDR2 (germline): PRHDT, FYEKMQ (reference sequence). The V gene end was trimmed by 1 base and the J gene end by 2 bases; junction bases not matched to a gene: 2. This CDR3 contains 15 residues. The CDR3 spells CASSLALAAYNEQFF. The CDR3 coding sequence is TGTGCCAGCAGCTTAGCTCTAGCGGCCTACAATGAGCAGTTCTTC.

This rearrangement joins TRBV19 to TRBJ2-5, with unresolved D. Trimming removed 2 bases from V and 5 bases from J, with 12 bases in between. This CDR3 has 14 residues. Germline lookup yields CDR1 LNHDA and CDR2 SQIVND (reference sequence). In nucleotides, the CDR3 is TGTGCCAGTAGTATAATATCTGGGGTGGAGACCCAGTACTTC. Protein sequence: CASSIISGVETQYF.